One and the same sample provided the 15 T cell receptor beta chains below, sequenced in a study of control samples from healthy donors and cancer patients. The assay was immunoSEQ multiplex PCR, and TCRdb's table has in-frame clones only and misses some. The sample records about 53,000 clones, about nine tenths being singletons. Source material: PBMCs. These receptors all come from a man aged 55 to 70 with head and neck cancer.

The rearrangement uses TRBV2 and TRBJ2-1, with TRBD2 matching 7 bases. The germline V gene has CDR1 SNHLY and CDR2 FYNNEI. The CDR3 consists of 15 residues. Trimming took 3 bases from V and 8 from J; bases not matched to a gene: 10. CDR3 protein: CASSDTGLRRDEQFF. DNA of the CDR3: TGTGCCAGCAGTGATACGGGACTAAGACGTGATGAGCAGTTCTTC.

The chain combines TRBV20-1 with TRBJ1-2; D perhaps matches TRBD1 (5 bases). V lost 5 bases and J 2 bases, leaving 6 bases between the germline ends. Germline V gives CDR1 DFQATT, CDR2 SNEGSKA (reference sequence). The CDR3 extends over 11 amino acids. The CDR3: CSAYRNYGYTF. In nucleotides, the CDR3 is TGCAGTGCTTACAGGAACTATGGCTACACCTTC.

This chain connects TRBV29-1 to TRBJ2-3; 12 bases line up with TRBD2. From germline, CDR1 is SQVTM and CDR2 ANQGSEA. The CDR3 is 18 amino acids. V shed 4 bases, J shed 5 bases, and the junction held 16 bases outside the gene matches. The CDR3 reads CSVVSRRTSGVFKDTQYF. CDR3 bases: TGCAGCGTTGTAAGCCGAAGGACTAGCGGGGTCTTTAAAGATACGCAGTATTTT.

The chain employs TRBV6-1 and TRBJ2-7; D possibly corresponds to TRBD2 (5 bases). The ends were cut back, 2 bases at V and 7 bases at J, with 15 bases in the middle. CDR3 length: 14 amino acids. Germline V gives CDR1 MNHNS, CDR2 SASEGT. CDR3 sequence: CASSELADNREQYF. The CDR3 coding sequence is TGTGCCAGCAGTGAACTAGCCGATAATCGTGAGCAGTACTTC.

The J gene is TRBJ1-2, the V gene TRBV6-5; 8 bases map to TRBD1. Germline CDR1 MNHEY, CDR2 SVGAGI. After removal of 6 bases from V and 4 bases from J, the junction contained 10 bases not matched to a gene. The CDR3 is made up of 15 amino acids. In nucleotides, the CDR3 is TGTGCCAGCAGAAACCCAGGGGGCAGCGGCTATGGCTACACCTTC. This gives the protein CASRNPGGSGYGYTF.

The chain employs TRBV5-1 and TRBJ1-2; tentatively, D is TRBD1 (5 bases). V gave up 2 bases and J gave up 3 bases, with 14 bases separating them. In germline, CDR1 is SGHRS, CDR2 YFSETQ. This CDR3 contains 15 residues. The CDR3 spells CASSFGVGAHYGYTF. The CDR3 DNA is TGCGCCAGCAGCTTCGGCGTCGGGGCACACTATGGCTACACCTTC.

The chain combines TRBV5-1 with TRBJ2-5; tentative D call: TRBD1 (6 bases). Germline V lookup: CDR1 SGHRS, CDR2 YFSETQ. This CDR3 comprises 14 residues. V dropped 4 bases and J dropped 3 bases, with 13 bases sitting between them. The DNA of the CDR3 is TGCGCCAGCAGCCTCGACAGGAGCGAAGAGACCCAGTACTTC. Amino acids: CASSLDRSEETQYF.

The CDR3 coding sequence is TGTGCCTGGCGACGAGGGAACACTGAAGCTTTCTTT. Translation: CAWRRGNTEAFF. The rearrangement links TRBV30 to TRBJ1-1; D gene unclear. Trimming stripped 5 bases from V and 1 base from J, with 8 bases between. This CDR3 has 12 amino acids. In germline, CDR1 is GTSNPN, CDR2 SVGIG (reference sequence).

The V call is TRBV5-6, the J call TRBJ2-5, with TRBD1 matching over 9 bases. Germline lookup yields CDR1 SGHDT and CDR2 YYEEEE. V lost 0 bases and J lost 4; bases outside the gene matches: 4. CDR3 length equals 15 residues. The DNA for the CDR3 is TGTGCCAGCAGCTTGGCCGGGACAGGGCGAGAGACCCAGTACTTC. The encoded protein is CASSLAGTGRETQYF.

The CDR3: CASSEPGEDADEQYF. Written as DNA, the CDR3 is TGTGCCAGCAGTGAGCCAGGGGAAGACGCAGACGAGCAGTACTTC. V and J are TRBV6-1 and TRBJ2-7, with D possibly TRBD1 on 6 matching bases. Trimming took 3 bases from V and 5 from J, leaving 17 bases between them. This CDR3 is built from 15 residues. The germline gives CDR1 MNHNS, CDR2 SASEGT.

V gene TRBV18 combines with J gene TRBJ2-5; 12 nucleotides agree with TRBD2. The V segment lost 3 bases and the J segment 3 bases; nucleotides outside the gene matches: 8. CDR1 is KGHSH and CDR2 is LQKENI in the germline V gene. There are 17 residues in the CDR3. DNA for the CDR3: TGTGCCAGCTCACCGCTAGCGGGGGGGCCGACGGAAGAGACCCAGTACTTC. Its translation: CASSPLAGGPTEETQYF.

The chain links TRBV19 to TRBJ2-1; TRBD1 matches at 7 bases. Losses at the gene ends were 1 base for V and 2 bases for J; bases not matched to a gene: 2. The CDR3 is made up of 15 amino acids. Germline V gives CDR1 LNHDA, CDR2 SQIVND (reference sequence). CDR3 amino acids: CASSIGQGAYNEQFF. CDR3 DNA sequence: TGTGCCAGTAGTATAGGGCAGGGGGCCTACAATGAGCAGTTCTTC.

Judged by abundance, this clone is medium-sized. The CDR3 region is CAISESAASGEQYF. CDR3 nucleotides: TGTGCCATCAGTGAGTCGGCAGCCTCGGGCGAGCAGTACTTC. J is TRBJ2-7 and V is TRBV10-3; D gene uncertain. Trimming pared 0 bases from V and 6 bases from J, leaving 12 bases between. CDR1 and CDR2 (germline): ENHRY, SYGVKD. This CDR3 comprises 14 residues.

This clone was seen a few times. The CDR3 region is CAVTGTGGYTEAFF. In DNA, the CDR3 is TGTGCCGTAACCGGGACAGGGGGCTACACTGAAGCTTTCTTT. The gene calls are TRBV28 and TRBJ1-1, with TRBD1 matching over 12 bases. Germline values: CDR1 MDHEN, CDR2 SYDVKM. Trimming at V came to 11 bases and at J to 3 bases, leaving 7 bases not matched to a gene. There are 14 residues in the CDR3.

In this sample, this clone turned up a few times. The chain has TRBV10-3 and TRBJ1-1; D gene unclear. V was pared by 3 bases and J by 6 bases, with 11 bases between. This CDR3 is 13 amino acids long. Germline V gives CDR1 ENHRY, CDR2 SYGVKD. This CDR3 is CAISDGRTPEAFF. The CDR3 bases are TGTGCCATCAGTGATGGCAGGACCCCTGAAGCTTTCTTT.